These 3 T cell receptor beta chains were all obtained from the same sample, sequenced in a study of blood T cell repertoires in COVID-19. The data were produced by immunoSEQ multiplex PCR, yet TCRdb's version contains in-frame clones alone and is incomplete. The sample includes roughly 450,000 clones, less than 95% of them seen just once. Sequences were obtained from PBMCs or T cells enriched from blood (not recorded which). Receptors originate from a man between 18 and 29 years old who had recovered from COVID-19.

The V and J genes are TRBV19 and TRBJ2-7; TRBD2 aligns across 12 bases. This CDR3 region has 15 residues. The V and J ends lost 5 bases and 5 bases, in that order; junction bases with no gene match: 7. Germline V CDR1 and CDR2: LNHDA, SQIVND (reference sequence). The CDR3 coding sequence is TGTGCCAGTAGTGCTTCTAGCGGGAGGGCCCACGAGCAGTACTTC. Residues: CASSASSGRAHEQYF.

The chain is built from TRBV25-1 and TRBJ2-3; possible D gene TRBD1, 5 bases. The V and J ends lost 0 bases and 2 bases respectively, with 12 bases between them. The germline V gene has CDR1 MGHDK and CDR2 SYGVNS. The CDR3 sequence is 16 residues long. This CDR3 is CASSEYTGGNTDTQYF. For the CDR3, the DNA is TGTGCCAGCAGTGAATATACAGGCGGCAACACAGATACGCAGTATTTT.

J is TRBJ1-4 and V is TRBV9; maybe TRBD1 (5 bases). The CDR3 loop spans 14 amino acids. CDR1 and CDR2 from the germline V gene are SGDLS and YYNGEE. Trimming left V 3 bases short and J 5 bases short, with 11 bases between. The CDR3 region is CASSEGGVNEKLFF. DNA for the CDR3: TGTGCCAGCAGCGAGGGAGGGGTAAATGAAAAACTGTTTTTT. The full variable domain, rest sourced from reference TRBV9 and TRBJ1-4, is DSGVTQTPKHLITATGQRVTLRCSPRSGDLSVYWYQQSLDQGLQFLIQYYNGEERAKGNILERFSAQQFPDLHSELNLSSLELGDSALYFCASSEGGVNEKLFFGSGTQLSVL.